This T cell receptor beta chain was documented in a study of response to subunit inactivated influenza vaccine. As concerns this clonotype: The antigen is undetermined.

TCRdb passed the RT-PCR reads through MiXCR, listing each CDR3 protein once. Of 450,000 to 500,000 distinct CDR3 sequences in the sample, approximately 11% were seen once. Study results and limitations: Researchers suggested that each seasonal influenza vaccination recruits few new T cells.

With 6 bases clipped from V and 4 bases from J, the junction kept 14 bases outside the gene matches. The CDR3 contains 17 residues. Germline V lookup: CDR1 SGHAT, CDR2 FQNNGV. Source: PBMCs from blood, taken roughly 45 days after vaccination. This chain joins TRBV11-2 and TRBJ2-3, with TRBD2 identical over 9 bases. This TCR was sampled from a man aged 45-65 years who received an inactivated influenza vaccine. The CDR3 DNA reads TGTGCCAGCAGACGTGGGGACCTAGCGGGACGATCAGATACGCAGTATTTT. Protein sequence: CASRRGDLAGRSDTQYF. Complete variable domain (other parts from reference TRBV11-2 and TRBJ2-3): EAGVAQSPRYKIIEKRQSVAFWCNPISGHATLYWYQQILGQGPKLLIQFQNNGVVDDSQLPKDRFSAERLKGVDSTLKIQPAKLEDSAVYLCASRRGDLAGRSDTQYFGPGTRLTVL.